There are a few counts of the clone carrying this T cell receptor (beta chain). Its specificity is unknown. This sample is part of a study of post-analysis software for immune sequencing data. Presence of unique molecular identifiers characterized the TCR beta cDNA libraries. TCRdb processed the PCR reads anew with MiXCR; each CDR3 protein has one entry. The sample holds 350,000 to 500,000 distinct CDR3 sequences; less than 40% are singletons and the top ten take approximately 7.1%. General study results and limits: In patients, roughly 5 TRBV segments were more frequent than in controls, with TRBV5-6, TRBV5-1 and TRBV20-1 among them.

The germline gives CDR1 MDHEN, CDR2 SYDVKM. This CDR3 comprises 14 residues. The V segment lost 5 bases and the J segment 1 base; nucleotides outside the gene matches: 5. Input material: blood. The sequence came from a girl aged 2 to 9 with multiple sclerosis. The chain employs TRBV28 and TRBJ2-7, with TRBD1 identical over 7 bases. CDR3 protein: CASSTSGGSYEQYF. The CDR3 DNA reads TGTGCCAGCAGTACTTCAGGGGGTTCCTACGAGCAGTACTTC.